Included here is one TCR beta chain sequence, with context. Antigen unknown. These data come from a study of graft-versus-host responses after intestinal transplantation. Overall study: In this cohort, recipients had multivisceral, liver-intestinal, or isolated intestinal transplants. Anti-thymocyte globulin induction preceded about three years of tacrolimus and steroid maintenance in all recipients. Points from the study as a whole: The authors found GvH clones in recipient marrow, some appearing first in ileum or blood.

Germline CDR1 reads LGHNA; CDR2 reads YNFKEQ. The CDR3 is 16 residues long. Trimming shortened V by 1 base and J by 1 base, and 13 bases separated the two germline ends. TCRdb keeps only in-frame clones here, not all; method: immunoSEQ multiplex PCR. The table records 100,000 or so clones, around 90% of them present only once. The chain carries TRBV4-2 and TRBJ1-1, with D uncertain. The sequencing here drew on unstimulated CD4+ T cells sorted from spleen or lymph node cells, taken before intestinal transplant. The origin of this receptor is a human donor who received an intestinal transplant. DNA of the CDR3: TGTGCCAGCAGCCAAGCCGAGGAGGTAAGGAACACTGAAGCTTTCTTT. This sequence encodes CASSQAEEVRNTEAFF.